A single sample gave rise to the 27 T cell receptor beta chains below, sequenced in a study of T-cell reconstitution after alpha-beta-depleted transplantation in children. For TCRbeta, the library was prepared with unique molecular identifiers. Using its own MiXCR run on the PCR reads, TCRdb lists one record per CDR3 protein. The sample shows about 400,000 distinct CDR3 sequences, roughly 21% of them seen only once. This specimen was PBMCs from the stem cell graft donor, taken from the stem cell graft. The origin of the receptors is a human donor who donated a stem cell graft to a child with acute myeloid leukemia.

The genes are TRBV5-8 and TRBJ2-1, with 9 bases matching TRBD2. The CDR3 runs 15 residues. Germline CDR1 is SGHTS and CDR2 is YDEGEE. The V segment lost 0 bases and the J segment 7 bases; nucleotides outside the gene matches: 5. The CDR3 DNA reads TGTGCCAGCAGCTTGGTTAGCGGGAGTTGGAATGAGCAGTTCTTC. Encoded protein: CASSLVSGSWNEQFF.

This clonotype was seen repeatedly, ten times or more. The chain combines TRBV12-3 or TRBV12-4 with TRBJ2-5, with 11 bases that match TRBD2. This CDR3 contains 14 residues. The V and J ends lost 5 bases and 5 bases, in that order; junction bases with no gene match: 4. This CDR3 reads CASSALAGGETQYF. In nucleotides, the CDR3 is TGTGCCAGCAGTGCCTTAGCGGGAGGGGAGACCCAGTACTTC.

This clonotype was picked up many times. This chain uses TRBV15 with TRBJ2-5; D is unresolved. The ends were cut back, 5 bases at V and 5 bases at J, with 9 bases in the middle. The CDR3 has 12 amino acids. Germline lookup yields CDR1 LNHNV and CDR2 YYDKDF (reference sequence). The CDR3: CATSPGYETQYF. The CDR3 nucleotides read TGTGCCACCAGCCCCGGTTACGAGACCCAGTACTTC.

This clonotype showed up just a few times. The rearrangement uses TRBV9 and TRBJ2-7, with 8 bases identical to TRBD1. Germline assignment: CDR1 SGDLS and CDR2 YYNGEE. Trimming took 2 bases from V and 4 from J; bases not matched to a gene: 5. The CDR3 consists of 14 residues. The DNA of the CDR3 is TGTGCCAGCAGCGTCGGACAGGGAAGGTACGAGCAGTACTTC. This codes for CASSVGQGRYEQYF.

At least ten counts were recorded for this clonotype. The rearrangement joins TRBV25-1 to TRBJ1-2, with 8 bases matching TRBD1. Unmatched junction bases numbered 7, after V lost 4 bases and J lost 6 bases. The CDR3 consists of 14 residues. The germline V gene encodes CDR1 MGHDK and CDR2 SYGVNS. The CDR3 loop reads CASSAPDRVDGYTF. CDR3 coding DNA: TGTGCCAGCAGTGCCCCGGACAGGGTAGATGGCTACACCTTC.

The CDR3 sequence is CASSSVGGTEAFF. CDR3 nucleotide sequence: TGTGCCAGCAGTTCGGTCGGGGGAACTGAAGCTTTCTTT. The gene calls are TRBV12-3 or TRBV12-4 and TRBJ1-1, with a tentative D call TRBD1 (5 bases). V dropped 4 bases and J dropped 5 bases, with 11 bases sitting between them. CDR3 length: 13 amino acids.

The gene calls are TRBV10-1 and TRBJ2-3, with 13 bases lining up with TRBD2. The junction had 6 bases not matched to a gene; V was cut back by 4 bases and J by 5 bases. Germline assignment: CDR1 WNHNN and CDR2 SYGVQD (reference sequence). This CDR3 comprises 16 residues. The DNA for the CDR3 is TGCGCCAGCAGTGGAGGACTAGCGGGAGCCGGAGATACGCAGTATTTT. It codes for CASSGGLAGAGDTQYF.

This clonotype was counted a single time. The chain uses TRBV28 and TRBJ1-1; 7 bases are a match to TRBD1. This CDR3 spans 12 amino acids. The germline V gene encodes CDR1 MDHEN and CDR2 SYDVKM. J was trimmed by 8 bases and V by 8 bases; bases with no gene match: 8. Here the CDR3 DNA reads TGTGCCAGCCATGAACCGGGACAGGAAGCTTTCTTT. The encoded protein is CASHEPGQEAFF.

Only a few counts were recorded for this clonotype. The chain has TRBV20-1 and TRBJ2-3; TRBD2 matches 7 bases. After removal of 6 bases from V and 7 bases from J, the junction contained 10 bases not matched to a gene. Germline CDR1 and CDR2: DFQATT and SNEGSKA (reference sequence). The CDR3 spans 13 residues. The CDR3 reads CSATLAGVHTQYF. The DNA of the CDR3 is TGCAGTGCAACCCTGGCGGGAGTCCATACGCAGTATTTT.

This clonotype was seen many times. V gene TRBV6-5 combines with J gene TRBJ2-1; D remains unclear. The V gene's germline CDR1 is MNHEY and CDR2 SVGAGI. CDR3 size: 14 residues. The germline V and J ends were trimmed by 2 bases and 5 bases, with 10 bases remaining between them. The CDR3 protein is CASSYPTLNNEQFF. CDR3 sequence (DNA): TGTGCCAGCAGTTACCCAACTCTAAACAATGAGCAGTTCTTC.

This clonotype was detected a few times. This chain uses TRBV27 with TRBJ2-7, with D hard to call. V was shortened by 7 bases and J by 2 bases, with 18 bases between the two germline ends. Germline CDR1 MNHEY, CDR2 SMNVEV (reference sequence). There are 15 residues in the CDR3. The CDR3 loop is CASTNIGPFTYEQYF. CDR3 bases: TGTGCCAGCACCAACATCGGGCCCTTCACCTACGAGCAGTACTTC.

The table lists this clonotype with many counts. The chain carries TRBV20-1 and TRBJ2-7, with 9 nucleotides matching TRBD2. V trimming: 2 bases; J trimming: 5 bases; junction bases outside the gene matches: 7. Germline CDR1 reads DFQATT; CDR2 reads SNEGSKA (reference sequence). This CDR3 has 14 residues. Here the CDR3 reads CSARTVAGAHEQYF. The CDR3 DNA sequence: TGCAGTGCTAGAACTGTAGCGGGAGCCCACGAGCAGTACTTC.

This clonotype was observed a few times. The chain couples TRBV24-1 to TRBJ2-6; D uncertain. The CDR3 loop spans 13 amino acids. Trimming took off 7 bases at V and 2 bases at J, with 5 bases between the two ends. CDR1 is KGHDR, CDR2 SFDVKD, per germline. Here the CDR3 reads CATRATGANVLTF. Written as DNA, the CDR3 is TGTGCCACCAGGGCAACTGGGGCCAACGTCCTGACTTTC.

The rearrangement joins TRBV15 to TRBJ2-5, with TRBD2 matching over 11 bases. This CDR3 has 19 residues. J was trimmed by 5 bases and V by 0 bases; bases with no gene match: 14. Germline V gene data show CDR1 as LNHNV and CDR2 as YYDKDF (reference sequence). This CDR3 reads CATSRDRGSSGRARETQYF. CDR3 DNA: TGTGCCACCAGCAGAGATCGGGGGAGTAGCGGGAGGGCCCGGGAGACCCAGTACTTC. The entire variable domain, with the rest obtained from reference TRBV15 and TRBJ2-5, is as follows: DAMVIQNPRYQVTQFGKPVTLSCSQTLNHNVMYWYQQKSSQAPKLLFHYYDKDFNNEADTPDNFQSRRPNTSFCFLDIRSPGLGDTAMYLCATSRDRGSSGRARETQYFGPGTRLLVL.

The rearrangement joins TRBV5-6 to TRBJ2-7; 8 bases map to TRBD2. The CDR3 has 13 amino acids. The germline CDR1 and CDR2 sequences are SGHDT and YYEEEE. The CDR3: CASGGTISYEQYF. The CDR3, as DNA: TGTGCAAGCGGGGGCACTATTAGCTACGAGCAGTACTTC.

The table lists this clonotype with a few counts. The CDR3 sequence: CASSASGRNTGELFF. The CDR3 DNA follows: TGTGCCAGCAGTGCTAGCGGGCGGAACACCGGGGAGCTGTTTTTT. The rearrangement uses TRBV6-1 and TRBJ2-2; 8 nucleotides line up with TRBD2. The CDR3 totals 15 residues. Germline assignment: CDR1 MNHNS and CDR2 SASEGT. Losses at the gene ends were 4 bases for V and 1 base for J; bases not matched to a gene: 2.

This clonotype has at least ten counts. The chain has TRBV29-1 and TRBJ1-1; 7 bases align to TRBD1. After removal of 0 bases from V and 6 bases from J, the junction contained 7 bases not matched to a gene. The germline V gene encodes CDR1 SQVTM and CDR2 ANQGSEA. This CDR3 is built from 14 residues. The CDR3 DNA sequence: TGCAGCGTTGAAGACGGGCAGGGGGGCCCTGAAGCTTTCTTT. It specifies CSVEDGQGGPEAFF. Based on the CDR3 plus reference TRBV29-1 and TRBJ1-1, the full variable domain is SAVISQKPSRDICQRGTSLTIQCQVDSQVTMMFWYRQQPGQSLTLIATANQGSEATYESGFVIDKFPISRPNLTFSTLTVSNMSPEDSSIYLCSVEDGQGGPEAFFGQGTRLTVV.

The chain uses TRBV12-3 or TRBV12-4 and TRBJ2-1, with 11 nucleotides matching TRBD2. The CDR3 covers 16 residues. V lost 6 bases, J lost 8 bases, and 12 bases stayed unmatched. The CDR3 sequence: CASSRPGLAVWDEQFF. CDR3 DNA: TGTGCCAGCAGCAGGCCGGGACTAGCGGTTTGGGATGAGCAGTTCTTC.

This clonotype was recorded at least ten times. The chain carries TRBV29-1 and TRBJ2-3; weak D call: TRBD1 (5 bases). Trimming cost V 6 bases and J 2 bases, with 12 bases left between them. Per the germline V gene, CDR1 is SQVTM and CDR2 is ANQGSEA. CDR3 length: 13 amino acids. The CDR3 sequence is CSVRTRDTDTQYF. DNA for the CDR3: TGCAGCGTGAGGACACGCGACACAGATACGCAGTATTTT.

This clonotype was seen many times. The chain links TRBV29-1 to TRBJ2-6; D is unclear. CDR3 length: 16 amino acids. Germline values: CDR1 SQVTM, CDR2 ANQGSEA. Trimming left V 1 base short and J 0 bases short, with 10 bases between. This CDR3 reads CSVEGGPTSGANVLTF. The CDR3 region has the DNA TGCAGCGTTGAAGGCGGACCGACCTCTGGGGCCAACGTCCTGACTTTC.

The chain has TRBV7-9 and TRBJ2-1; D gene uncertain. CDR1 SEHNR and CDR2 FQNEAQ come from the germline V gene (reference sequence). The CDR3 contains 12 residues. Deletions cut 4 bases from V and 7 bases from J, with 8 bases between. CDR3 amino acids: CASSYPLNEQFF. DNA for the CDR3: TGTGCCAGCAGCTACCCCCTAAATGAGCAGTTCTTC.

This clonotype was counted between two and nine times. This may arise from a read error, as a much more abundant clone is one base away. This chain joins TRBV28 and TRBJ2-7; D call uncertain. Trimming removed 6 bases from V and 0 bases from J, with 6 bases in between. The CDR3 extends over 12 amino acids. Germline V gives CDR1 MDHEN, CDR2 SYDVKM. This CDR3 is CASRKSSYEQYF. CDR3 nucleotides: TGTGCCAGCAGGAAGAGCTCCTACGAGCAGTACTTC.

This clonotype has only a few counts. V is TRBV20-1 and J is TRBJ2-1; D is undetermined. Trimming shortened V by 0 bases and J by 2 bases, and 11 bases separated the two germline ends. This CDR3 contains 15 residues. The germline CDR1 and CDR2 sequences are DFQATT and SNEGSKA (reference sequence). The CDR3 loop reads CSARERAVPYNEQFF. The CDR3 bases are TGCAGTGCTAGAGAGCGTGCGGTACCCTACAATGAGCAGTTCTTC.

This sequence joins TRBV6-1 and TRBJ1-1; possible D gene TRBD1, 6 bases. This CDR3 spans 14 amino acids. CDR1 is MNHNS and CDR2 is SASEGT in the germline V gene. V dropped 7 bases and J dropped 6 bases, with 18 bases sitting between them. CDR3 nucleotide sequence: TGTGCCAGCAATAATATGGGGGGCGTATCTGAAGCTTTCTTT. Translation gives CASNNMGGVSEAFF.

The sample holds a few counts of this clonotype. The J gene is TRBJ2-5, the V gene TRBV12-5; no firm D call. V gave up 2 bases and J gave up 5 bases, with 21 bases separating them. CDR3 size: 17 residues. Looked up from germline, CDR1 is LGHNT and CDR2 is FRNRAP. The CDR3 DNA sequence: TGTGCTAGTGGTTTGCCATCTATTTTGACCATAACGGAGACCCAGTACTTC. Its translation: CASGLPSILTITETQYF.

This clonotype occurred a few times. This sequence joins TRBV9 and TRBJ2-3; perhaps TRBD1 as D (5 bases). V was clipped by 0 bases and J by 1 base, with 12 bases between them. Germline values: CDR1 SGDLS, CDR2 YYNGEE. The CDR3 consists of 16 residues. CDR3 in amino acids: CASSVAVDTRTDTQYF. The CDR3 nucleotides are TGTGCCAGCAGCGTAGCCGTGGACACGCGCACAGATACGCAGTATTTT. The whole variable domain, remainder taken from reference TRBV9 and TRBJ2-3, is DSGVTQTPKHLITATGQRVTLRCSPRSGDLSVYWYQQSLDQGLQFLIQYYNGEERAKGNILERFSAQQFPDLHSELNLSSLELGDSALYFCASSVAVDTRTDTQYFGPGTRLTVL.

This clonotype has only a few counts. The rearrangement links TRBV12-3 or TRBV12-4 to TRBJ2-7; D gene unclear. This CDR3 region has 14 residues. The V end lost 6 bases, the J end lost 0 bases, and 12 bases lay between the germline ends. The CDR3 sequence is CASSREGYSYEQYF. The CDR3 nucleotides read TGTGCCAGCAGCCGCGAAGGGTACTCCTACGAGCAGTACTTC.